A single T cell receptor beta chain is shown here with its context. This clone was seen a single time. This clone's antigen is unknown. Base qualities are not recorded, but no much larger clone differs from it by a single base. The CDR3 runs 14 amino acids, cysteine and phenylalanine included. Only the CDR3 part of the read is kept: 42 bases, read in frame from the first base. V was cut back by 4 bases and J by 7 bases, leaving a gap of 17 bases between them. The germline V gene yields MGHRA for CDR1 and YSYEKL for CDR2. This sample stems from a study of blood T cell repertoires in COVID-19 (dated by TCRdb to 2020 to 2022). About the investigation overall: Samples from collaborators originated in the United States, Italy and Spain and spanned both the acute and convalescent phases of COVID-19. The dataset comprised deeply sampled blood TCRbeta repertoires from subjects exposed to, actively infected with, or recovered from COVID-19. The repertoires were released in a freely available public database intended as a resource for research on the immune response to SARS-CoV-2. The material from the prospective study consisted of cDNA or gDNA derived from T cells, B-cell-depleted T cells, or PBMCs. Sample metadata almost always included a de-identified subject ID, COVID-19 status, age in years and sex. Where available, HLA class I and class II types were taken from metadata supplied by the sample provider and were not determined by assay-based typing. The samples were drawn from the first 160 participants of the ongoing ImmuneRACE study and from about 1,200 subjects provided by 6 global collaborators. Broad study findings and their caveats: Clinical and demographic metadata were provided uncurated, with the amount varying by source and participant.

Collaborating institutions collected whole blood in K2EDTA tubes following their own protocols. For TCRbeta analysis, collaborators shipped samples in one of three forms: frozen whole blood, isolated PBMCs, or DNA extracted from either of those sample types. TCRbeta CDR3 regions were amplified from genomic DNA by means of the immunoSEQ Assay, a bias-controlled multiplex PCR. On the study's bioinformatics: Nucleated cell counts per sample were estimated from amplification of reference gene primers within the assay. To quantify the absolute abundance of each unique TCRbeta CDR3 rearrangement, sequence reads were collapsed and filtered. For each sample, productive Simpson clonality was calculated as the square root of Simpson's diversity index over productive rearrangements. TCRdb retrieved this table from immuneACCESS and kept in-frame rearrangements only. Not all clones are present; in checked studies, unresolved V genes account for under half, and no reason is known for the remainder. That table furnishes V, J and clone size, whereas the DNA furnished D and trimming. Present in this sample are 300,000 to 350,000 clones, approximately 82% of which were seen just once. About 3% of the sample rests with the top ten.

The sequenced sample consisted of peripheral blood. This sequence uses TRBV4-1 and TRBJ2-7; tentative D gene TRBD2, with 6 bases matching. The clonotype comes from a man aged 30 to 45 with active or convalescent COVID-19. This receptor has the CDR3 CASSLGSLAGEQYF. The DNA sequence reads TGCGCCAGCAGCCTTGGATCCCTCGCGGGAGAGCAGTACTTC.